Shown below are 24 T cell receptor beta chains from a single sample sequenced in a study of identical twins. TCRdb redid the calling of the 5' RACE reads with MiXCR, one entry per CDR3 protein. The repertoire has about 240,000 distinct CDR3 sequences, roughly 13% of them found once; the top ten carry about 4%. The same sample was also studied in work on yellow fever vaccine responses in identical twins.

The sequenced sample was memory (CD45RO+) T cells sorted from blood. All receptors derive from a woman aged 18-29 years in good health.

This clonotype appeared many times. The rearrangement joins TRBV5-1 to TRBJ2-1; 16 bases are a match to TRBD2. Per germline, CDR1 SGHRS and CDR2 YFSETQ. Trimming removed 5 bases from V and 5 bases from J; junction bases left unmatched: 10. This CDR3 has 18 residues. The chain's CDR3 is CASREPGLAGGLDNEQFF. CDR3 nucleotides: TGCGCCAGCAGGGAACCGGGACTAGCGGGGGGGCTTGACAATGAGCAGTTCTTC.

J is TRBJ2-5 and V is TRBV20-1; 8 bases fit TRBD2. The V and J ends lost 5 bases and 5 bases, in that order; junction bases with no gene match: 16. The CDR3 contains 16 residues. The V gene's germline CDR1 is DFQATT and CDR2 SNEGSKA (reference sequence). The CDR3 DNA reads TGCAGTGCTGGACAATCGGGACTAGTTATCCTCGAGACCCAGTACTTC. The encoded protein is CSAGQSGLVILETQYF.

The chain uses TRBV20-1 and TRBJ2-4; D call uncertain. The CDR3 consists of 14 residues. V shed 0 bases and J shed 7 bases, with 13 bases lying between them. Germline-derived CDR1 and CDR2 are DFQATT and SNEGSKA (reference sequence). The CDR3 region is CSARDPSPQNIQYF. The CDR3 DNA reads TGCAGTGCTAGAGATCCCAGTCCTCAGAACATTCAGTACTTC.

V and J are TRBV3-1 and TRBJ2-3, with 13 bases matching TRBD2. Germline V gene sequence: CDR1 LGHDT, CDR2 YNNKEL (reference sequence). After removal of 3 bases from V and 0 bases from J, the junction contained 9 bases not matched to a gene. This CDR3 spans 19 amino acids. The CDR3 DNA reads as TGTGCCAGCAGCCAGACTAGCGGGGGGCCTGATATTAGCACAGATACGCAGTATTTT. It codes for CASSQTSGGPDISTDTQYF.

DNA of the CDR3: TGTGCCAGCAGTTACTCAACAGGGGGCGAGACCCAGTACTTC. Protein sequence: CASSYSTGGETQYF. This chain links TRBV6-5 with TRBJ2-5, with 9 bases that match TRBD1. CDR3 length: 14 residues. After removal of 0 bases from V and 5 bases from J, the junction contained 1 base not matched to a gene. Germline CDR1 is MNHEY and CDR2 is SVGAGI.

CDR3 in amino acids: CASSLFGQGQETQYF. DNA for the CDR3: TGTGCCAGCAGTTTATTTGGACAGGGCCAAGAGACCCAGTACTTC. This chain links TRBV28 with TRBJ2-5; 8 positions match TRBD1. CDR1 is MDHEN and CDR2 is SYDVKM in the germline V gene. This CDR3 spans 15 amino acids. V dropped 1 base and J dropped 1; count of bases not matched to a gene: 2.

This clonotype came up many times. CDR3 in amino acids: CASSSRAGVSNEQFF. CDR3 nucleotides: TGTGCCAGCAGTTCGCGGGCAGGGGTTTCAAATGAGCAGTTCTTC. The chain carries TRBV12-3 or TRBV12-4 and TRBJ2-1; tentatively, D is TRBD1 (6 bases). V dropped 4 bases and J dropped 7 bases, with 17 bases sitting between them. This CDR3 is 15 amino acids long.

The chain uses TRBV7-8 and TRBJ2-5, with TRBD1 as a possible D gene (6 bases). The V and J ends lost 4 bases and 2 bases respectively, with 11 bases between them. Germline CDR1 SGHVS, CDR2 FQNEAQ. CDR3 length: 14 residues. In DNA, the CDR3 is TGTGCCAGCAGCTCGGGGACATATCAAGAGACCCAGTACTTC. Protein sequence: CASSSGTYQETQYF.

In its sample, this clonotype was seen once. CDR3: CASSDSGKGKQYF. DNA for the CDR3: TGTGCCAGCAGTGATAGCGGGAAGGGAAAGCAGTACTTC. The rearrangement links TRBV25-1 to TRBJ2-7; 8 bases match TRBD2. Germline CDR1 and CDR2: MGHDK and SYGVNS. Unmatched junction bases numbered 6, after V lost 3 bases and J lost 8 bases. CDR3 size: 13 residues.

This clonotype showed up many times. This sequence joins TRBV28 and TRBJ2-2, with unresolved D. The CDR3 sequence is 13 residues long. V dropped 7 bases and J dropped 0 bases, with 6 bases sitting between them. Germline V gene data show CDR1 as MDHEN and CDR2 as SYDVKM. The CDR3 coding sequence is TGTGCCAGCACCGACGCGAACACCGGGGAGCTGTTTTTT. Amino acids: CASTDANTGELFF.

CDR3: CASSVGLGTDTQYF. In DNA form, the CDR3 reads TGTGCCAGTAGTGTGGGACTAGGGACAGATACGCAGTATTTT. V is TRBV19 and J is TRBJ2-3; 8 bases line up with TRBD2. The V and J ends lost 5 bases and 3 bases, in that order; junction bases with no gene match: 4. The germline V gene encodes CDR1 LNHDA and CDR2 SQIVND (reference sequence). The CDR3 has 14 amino acids. The whole variable domain, remainder taken from reference TRBV19 and TRBJ2-3, is DGGITQSPKYLFRKEGQNVTLSCEQNLNHDAMYWYRQDPGQGLRLIYYSQIVNDFQKGDIAEGYSVSREKKESFPLTVTSAQKNPTAFYLCASSVGLGTDTQYFGPGTRLTVL.

This clonotype turned up a few times. This chain links TRBV7-8 with TRBJ2-4; weak D call: TRBD2 (5 bases). Germline CDR1 and CDR2: SGHVS and FQNEAQ. V was clipped by 2 bases and J by 0 bases, with 11 bases between them. The CDR3 runs 16 residues. DNA for the CDR3: TGTGCCAGCAGCTTATATTTCGGAGGAGCCAAAAACATTCAGTACTTC. Its translation: CASSLYFGGAKNIQYF.

This clonotype occurred a few times. The chain links TRBV4-3 to TRBJ2-6, with 11 nucleotides matching TRBD2. Germline V gene sequence: CDR1 LGHNA, CDR2 YSLEER. The CDR3 runs 18 residues. V lost 1 base to trimming and J lost 2 bases; unmatched junction nucleotides: 4. In DNA, the CDR3 is TGCGCCAGCAGCCAAGTTAGCGGGAGGGCCGCTGGGGCCAACGTCCTGACTTTC. It codes for CASSQVSGRAAGANVLTF.

This clonotype was observed many times. This sequence joins TRBV20-1 and TRBJ2-1, with D possibly matching TRBD2 (6 bases). V lost 3 bases to trimming and J lost 9 bases, with 15 bases between them. CDR1 DFQATT and CDR2 SNEGSKA come from the germline V gene (reference sequence). The CDR3 consists of 13 residues. CDR3 protein: CSASRRVGGEQFF. The CDR3 bases are TGCAGTGCTAGTCGCAGGGTGGGAGGTGAGCAGTTCTTC.

This clonotype was detected many times. The rearrangement joins TRBV6-1 to TRBJ2-1; 9 bases align to TRBD1. The CDR3 extends over 15 amino acids. Germline V gene lookup returns CDR1 MNHNS and CDR2 SASEGT. V trimming: 10 bases; J trimming: 2 bases; junction bases outside the gene matches: 9. This CDR3 reads CATSRGTGPYNEQFF. CDR3 nucleotides: TGTGCCACCTCTCGAGGGACAGGGCCCTACAATGAGCAGTTCTTC.

This clonotype was recorded many times. The chain recombines TRBV7-9 with TRBJ1-1; D perhaps matches TRBD1 (5 bases). The CDR3 spans 16 residues. The germline V and J ends were trimmed by 5 bases and 6 bases, with 22 bases remaining between them. Germline CDR1 reads SEHNR; CDR2 reads FQNEAQ (reference sequence). The CDR3 DNA reads TGTGCCAGCAGCATGACAGTCCCGGCGGGTAGCGCTGAAGCTTTCTTT. This translates into CASSMTVPAGSAEAFF.

This clonotype was detected ten times or more. The chain is built from TRBV28 and TRBJ2-7, with 8 bases identical to TRBD2. J gave up 3 bases and V 2 bases, and 9 bases lay outside the gene matches. CDR1 MDHEN and CDR2 SYDVKM come from the germline V gene. This CDR3 contains 16 residues. CDR3 loop: CASSLGGAGGYYEQYF. The DNA for the CDR3 is TGTGCCAGCAGTTTAGGTGGGGCGGGAGGCTACTACGAGCAGTACTTC.

This clonotype has a handful of counts. V gene TRBV14 combines with J gene TRBJ2-7; TRBD2 matches 7 bases. The germline V gene has CDR1 SGHDN and CDR2 FVKESK. The V gene end was trimmed by 0 bases and the J gene end by 6 bases; junction bases not matched to a gene: 8. The CDR3 loop spans 15 amino acids. DNA for the CDR3: TGTGCCAGCAGCCAAGAGGGCCTTGGCGGGAGCGAGCAGTACTTC. It specifies CASSQEGLGGSEQYF.

This clonotype appeared a few times. The chain combines TRBV12-5 with TRBJ2-2, with TRBD1 as a possible D gene (7 bases). Germline V lookup: CDR1 LGHNT, CDR2 FRNRAP. V shed 3 bases and J shed 5 bases, with 13 bases lying between them. The CDR3 has 15 residues. The CDR3 sequence: CASGFWQGGTGELFF. CDR3 sequence (DNA): TGTGCTAGTGGTTTTTGGCAGGGGGGTACCGGGGAGCTGTTTTTT.

This clonotype has more than one count but fewer than ten. The rearrangement links TRBV6-1 to TRBJ1-6; D gene unclear. Deletions cut 4 bases from V and 5 bases from J, with 15 bases between. The CDR3 loop spans 16 amino acids. Germline loops: CDR1 MNHNS, CDR2 SASEGT. The CDR3 region is CASSGRPGKDNSPLHF. The CDR3 coding sequence is TGTGCCAGCAGTGGCCGCCCTGGGAAAGATAATTCACCCCTCCACTTT.

The CDR3 coding sequence is TGCGCCAGCAGCCAAGATTACGGGGAGACCCAGTACTTC. Translating gives CASSQDYGETQYF. The chain recombines TRBV4-3 with TRBJ2-5, with D unclear. The CDR3 extends over 13 amino acids. CDR1 LGHNA and CDR2 YSLEER come from the germline V gene. Trimming cost V 0 bases and J 5 bases, with 7 bases left between them.

The chain recombines TRBV3-1 with TRBJ2-4; tentatively, D is TRBD1 (6 bases). V gave up 2 bases and J gave up 8 bases, with 10 bases separating them. This CDR3 is 13 amino acids long. Germline loops: CDR1 LGHDT, CDR2 YNNKEL (reference sequence). The CDR3 spells CASSQTGIDIQYF. The DNA for the CDR3 is TGTGCCAGCAGCCAAACAGGGATCGACATTCAGTACTTC.

This clonotype has ten or more counts. J is TRBJ1-6 and V is TRBV7-2; unclear D gene. Trimming left V 4 bases short and J 0 bases short, with 4 bases between. The germline V gene has CDR1 SGHTA and CDR2 FQGNSA. The CDR3 covers 14 residues. As DNA, the CDR3 is TGTGCCAGCAGCTCTGGCTCCTATAATTCACCCCTCCACTTT. Amino acids: CASSSGSYNSPLHF.

This clonotype occurred many times. The rearrangement uses TRBV5-6 and TRBJ2-1, with 8 nucleotides matching TRBD2. The CDR3 runs 14 residues. V dropped 4 bases and J dropped 9; count of bases not matched to a gene: 9. Germline V gives CDR1 SGHDT, CDR2 YYEEEE. CDR3 loop: CASSPISGKGEQFF. The CDR3 DNA follows: TGTGCCAGCAGCCCTATTAGCGGGAAGGGTGAGCAGTTCTTC.